This TCR beta chain was sequenced in a study of control samples from healthy donors and cancer patients. This CDR3 contains 14 residues. Germline V lookup: CDR1 MDHEN, CDR2 SYDVKM. The germline V and J ends were trimmed by 6 bases and 4 bases, with 13 bases remaining between them. Generated by immunoSEQ multiplex PCR, the TCRdb table keeps only in-frame clones and is missing some. The table lists just over 90,000 clones, more than 85% of them singletons. Sequenced sample: blood. This clonotype was obtained from a woman between 50 and 59 years old in good health. V usage is TRBV28 and J usage is TRBJ1-3; D possibly corresponds to TRBD1 (5 bases). The CDR3 here is CASSRRQSGNTIYF. Here the CDR3 DNA reads TGTGCCAGCAGCCGAAGACAGTCGGGAAACACCATATATTTT.